Listed here are 10 T cell receptor beta chains from one sample, sequenced in a study of T cells of healthy individuals. TCRdb reanalysed the 5' RACE reads using MiXCR and keeps one entry per CDR3 protein. The table has 95,000 to 100,000 distinct CDR3 sequences, approximately 15% seen once. The receptors shown here come from a human donor in good health.

This chain uses TRBV4-1 with TRBJ2-2; D gene unclear. The CDR3 is made up of 17 amino acids. Trimming pared 0 bases from V and 4 bases from J, leaving 15 bases between. Germline V CDR1 and CDR2: MGHRA, YSYEKL. The CDR3 loop reads CASSQDSSGRPTGELFF. CDR3 coding DNA: TGCGCCAGCAGCCAAGATTCATCAGGAAGACCCACCGGGGAGCTGTTTTTT.

In this sample, this clonotype turned up many times. This chain uses TRBV7-9 with TRBJ2-1; D is uncertain. With 1 base removed from V and 2 bases from J, the gap between germline ends came to 6 bases. Per germline, CDR1 SEHNR and CDR2 FQNEAQ (reference sequence). This CDR3 is built from 14 residues. CDR3 coding DNA: TGTGCCAGCAGCTTAGGGCTAGCCTACAATGAGCAGTTCTTC. Translation: CASSLGLAYNEQFF.

The sample holds many counts of this clonotype. J is TRBJ1-5 and V is TRBV7-2, with D perhaps matching TRBD1 (6 bases). The CDR3 extends over 15 amino acids. Germline V gives CDR1 SGHTA, CDR2 FQGNSA. V lost 4 bases and J 7 bases, leaving 17 bases between the germline ends. DNA of the CDR3: TGTGCCAGCAGCTCAATGGGGGCAGGTGTACAGCCCCAGCATTTT. It translates to CASSSMGAGVQPQHF.

In this sample, this clonotype turned up many times. J is TRBJ1-2 and V is TRBV29-1; D is unclear. From germline, CDR1 is SQVTM and CDR2 ANQGSEA. This CDR3 region has 12 residues. Trimming stripped 0 bases from V and 11 bases from J, with 13 bases between. This CDR3 is CSVEEAGGGYTF. The CDR3 region has the DNA TGCAGCGTTGAAGAGGCAGGTGGTGGTTACACCTTC. The full variable domain, completed using reference TRBV29-1 and TRBJ1-2, is SAVISQKPSRDICQRGTSLTIQCQVDSQVTMMFWYRQQPGQSLTLIATANQGSEATYESGFVIDKFPISRPNLTFSTLTVSNMSPEDSSIYLCSVEEAGGGYTFGSGTRLTVV.

The V and J genes are TRBV29-1 and TRBJ2-7; unclear D gene. Germline-derived CDR1 and CDR2 are SQVTM and ANQGSEA. V lost 5 bases and J 2 bases, leaving 7 bases between the germline ends. The length of the CDR3 is 11 residues. Here the CDR3 reads CSVKVPYEQYF. For the CDR3, the DNA is TGCAGCGTTAAGGTCCCCTACGAGCAGTACTTC.

In this sample, this clonotype turned up many times. The V call is TRBV27, the J call TRBJ2-7; D is unclear. This CDR3 has 13 residues. V was cut by 6 bases and J by 4 bases, with 13 bases left in between. Germline V gene lookup returns CDR1 MNHEY and CDR2 SMNVEV (reference sequence). The CDR3 DNA sequence: TGTGCCAGCAGGGGCTTTGGTCGGTACGAGCAGTACTTC. Translating gives CASRGFGRYEQYF.

This clonotype was seen a handful of times. This chain connects TRBV10-3 to TRBJ1-5; perhaps TRBD1 as D (5 bases). This CDR3 is built from 12 residues. Trimming cost V 8 bases and J 1 base, with 6 bases left between them. Germline V lookup: CDR1 ENHRY, CDR2 SYGVKD. CDR3: CAIGQSNQPQHF. CDR3 DNA sequence: TGTGCCATCGGACAAAGCAATCAGCCCCAGCATTTT.

The chain has TRBV12-3 or TRBV12-4 and TRBJ2-2; D remains unclear. CDR3 size: 11 residues. V gave up 6 bases and J gave up 4 bases, with 3 bases separating them. The CDR3 sequence: CASRLTGELFF. In DNA, the CDR3 is TGTGCCAGCAGACTCACCGGGGAGCTGTTTTTT.

This clonotype has a handful of counts. The rearrangement uses TRBV5-5 and TRBJ1-6; D gene ambiguous. There are 13 residues in the CDR3. The ends were cut back, 3 bases at V and 8 bases at J, with 9 bases in the middle. CDR1 and CDR2 from the germline V gene are SGHKS and YYEKEE (reference sequence). The CDR3 sequence: CASSSRLYSPLHF. CDR3 in DNA: TGTGCCAGCAGCTCTCGCCTGTATTCACCCCTCCACTTT.

This clonotype has at least ten counts. The CDR3 loop is CAISAKGDSLYGYTF. Here the CDR3 DNA reads TGTGCCATCAGTGCAAAGGGGGACAGCTTGTATGGCTACACCTTC. The rearrangement joins TRBV10-3 to TRBJ1-2; 7 bases are a match to TRBD1. This CDR3 is 15 amino acids long. The germline CDR1 and CDR2 sequences are ENHRY and SYGVKD. The trim removed 4 bases at V and 5 bases at J, leaving 10 bases unmatched.